This T cell receptor beta chain emerged from a study of cytomegalovirus exposure and HLA in healthy donors. Broader study findings: The likely origin of a cluster of highly shared sequence variants was a sequencing artifact. Among the most significant clusters, several appeared linked to common viral pathogens in a later analysis.

Both 60 Vbeta primers and 13 Jbeta primers went into the PCR. This table comes from immunoSEQ multiplex PCR, and its TCRdb copy is limited to in-frame clones, with some not included. The repertoire holds about 140,000 clones, with approximately 78% as singletons. The CDR3 totals 13 residues. Germline loops: CDR1 SSHAT, CDR2 FNYEAQ (reference sequence). A word on this clone: Antigen specificity is unknown. The junction shows a germline mismatch at one end, possibly a read error.

The TCR was taken from a man aged 18 to 30 in good health and CMV-seropositive. V gene TRBV7-7 combines with J gene TRBJ2-1; the D gene is possibly TRBD1 (6 bases). Sequencing input: PBMCs. CDR3 sequence reads: CASSLSRGDEQFF. The CDR3 DNA reads TGTGCTAGCAGCTTATCCAGGGGAGATGAGCAGTTCTTC.